This TCR beta chain came from a study of cytomegalovirus exposure and HLA in healthy donors. Study results and caveats: The classifier reportedly diagnosed cytomegalovirus status with high specificity and sensitivity. Rarity marked most TCR sequences, yet some public TCRs occurred in many donors. The CMV antigen specificity of a few CMV-associated chains was confirmed through in vitro analysis.

Notes on this clone: Its antigen is as yet unknown.

Germline V lookup: CDR1 WNHNN, CDR2 SYGVQD (reference sequence). The trim removed 6 bases at V and 1 base at J, leaving 4 bases unmatched. The CDR3 is 15 residues long. PCR was performed using 60 Vbeta and 13 Jbeta primers. Here immunoSEQ multiplex PCR was the method, and the copy in TCRdb shows in-frame clones only, minus some. The sample lists 160,000 or so clones; around 79% were seen once. The specimen sequenced was PBMCs. This chain links TRBV10-1 with TRBJ2-1; 9 bases agree with TRBD1. The source is a female donor in good health and CMV-seronegative. CDR3 DNA: TGCGCCAGCAGAGTGGACAGGGGTTCCTACAATGAGCAGTTCTTC. Amino acid sequence: CASRVDRGSYNEQFF.